These 18 T cell receptor beta chains came from one sample sequenced in a study of T cell changes during pregnancy in multiple sclerosis. Repertoires were generated with immunoSEQ multiplex PCR, while TCRdb's copy carries only in-frame clones and drops some. The sample has approximately 59,000 clones, around 90% seen once. Sequencing was performed on peripheral blood, taken in the third trimester of pregnancy. These receptors all come from a female donor in good health, enrolled as a control in a pregnancy study.

This chain uses TRBV4-3 with TRBJ2-7; D might be TRBD2 (5 bases). The ends were cut back, 1 base at V and 5 bases at J, with 12 bases in the middle. CDR1 and CDR2 from the germline V gene are LGHNA and YSLEER. The CDR3 spans 14 residues. For the CDR3, the DNA is TGCGCCAGCAGCCAAGCTTACGGGGTTGACGAGCAGTACTTC. Translated, it gives CASSQAYGVDEQYF.

For this clone: This CDR3 is also generated by other DNA sequences in the sample. The chain couples TRBV28 to TRBJ2-2; D not resolved. From germline, CDR1 is MDHEN and CDR2 SYDVKM. The CDR3 extends over 13 amino acids. The V gene lost 2 bases and the J gene lost 1 base, with 2 bases spanning the gap. Written as DNA, the CDR3 is TGTGCCAGCAGTTTACTGAACACCGGGGAGCTGTTTTTT. Its translation is CASSLLNTGELFF.

The gene calls are TRBV2 and TRBJ1-2, with unresolved D. Germline V gene data show CDR1 as SNHLY and CDR2 as FYNNEI. V was trimmed by 6 bases and J by 1 base, leaving 9 bases between them. CDR3 length: 13 residues. This CDR3 reads CASRRLNNYGYTF. CDR3 in DNA: TGTGCCAGCAGAAGACTGAATAACTATGGCTACACCTTC.

Only a few counts were recorded for this clone. This sequence joins TRBV7-8 and TRBJ1-1; TRBD1 agrees at 7 bases. The CDR3 is made up of 12 amino acids. The junction had 2 bases not matched to a gene; V was cut back by 6 bases and J by 4 bases. Germline-derived CDR1 and CDR2 are SGHVS and FQNEAQ. The CDR3 DNA is TGTGCCAGCAGAGCAGGGGGCACTGAAGCTTTCTTT. Residues: CASRAGGTEAFF.

The rearrangement joins TRBV27 to TRBJ1-1; possibly TRBD1 for D (6 bases). The CDR3 spans 12 residues. Per germline, CDR1 MNHEY and CDR2 SMNVEV (reference sequence). V was trimmed by 0 bases and J by 11 bases, leaving 10 bases between them. The CDR3 sequence: CASSLSAGAAFF. The CDR3 nucleotides read TGTGCCAGCAGTTTATCGGCAGGGGCGGCTTTCTTT.

The genes are TRBV11-2 and TRBJ1-2; TRBD1 matches 8 bases. V shed 5 bases, J shed 6 bases, and the junction held 8 bases outside the gene matches. Germline V gene sequence: CDR1 SGHAT, CDR2 FQNNGV. The CDR3 loop spans 14 amino acids. The CDR3 here is CASSPWTGLDGYTF. In DNA, the CDR3 is TGTGCCAGCAGCCCCTGGACAGGGTTGGATGGCTACACCTTC.

This chain links TRBV19 with TRBJ1-1; 10 bases fit TRBD1. This CDR3 has 15 residues. Germline trimming cut 4 bases from V and 2 bases from J; bases unmatched to any gene: 4. Germline-derived CDR1 and CDR2 are LNHDA and SQIVND (reference sequence). CDR3 sequence (DNA): TGTGCCAGTAGTACGACAGGGGGCCGTAACACTGAAGCTTTCTTT. Its translation: CASSTTGGRNTEAFF.

J is TRBJ2-1 and V is TRBV5-6; TRBD1 aligns across 8 bases. The junction had 4 bases not matched to a gene; V was cut back by 0 bases and J by 5 bases. The CDR3 covers 15 residues. The germline V gene has CDR1 SGHDT and CDR2 YYEEEE. CDR3 bases: TGTGCCAGCAGCTTGGTGGACAGGGTCGACAATGAGCAGTTCTTC. Translating gives CASSLVDRVDNEQFF.

The chain has TRBV9 and TRBJ2-5; D is unclear. Germline CDR1 and CDR2: SGDLS and YYNGEE. The CDR3 has 13 residues. Trimming removed 0 bases from V and 4 bases from J, with 7 bases in between. The CDR3 spells CASSVGVSETQYF. CDR3 bases: TGTGCCAGCAGCGTAGGAGTATCAGAGACCCAGTACTTC.

V and J are TRBV5-4 and TRBJ1-1; D is uncertain. Germline loops: CDR1 SGHNT, CDR2 YYREEE (reference sequence). The CDR3 is 15 residues long. V was trimmed by 3 bases and J by 1 base, leaving 13 bases between them. CDR3 residues: CASSSGFLANTEAFF. CDR3 DNA sequence: TGTGCCAGCAGCTCTGGGTTCCTAGCGAACACTGAAGCTTTCTTT. Looking up the rest from reference TRBV5-4 and TRBJ1-1 gives the full variable domain: ETGVTQSPTHLIKTRGQQVTLRCSSQSGHNTVSWYQQALGQGPQFIFQYYREEENGRGNFPPRFSGLQFPNYSSELNVNALELDDSALYLCASSSGFLANTEAFFGQGTRLTVV.

This chain connects TRBV6-5 to TRBJ2-1; no definite D call. The length of the CDR3 is 13 residues. V lost 4 bases and J 7 bases, leaving 11 bases between the germline ends. Per germline, CDR1 MNHEY and CDR2 SVGAGI. The CDR3 protein is CASSSPRRNEQFF. The DNA for the CDR3 is TGTGCCAGCAGTTCTCCCCGGCGGAATGAGCAGTTCTTC.

The rearrangement links TRBV5-1 to TRBJ2-1; the D gene is possibly TRBD2 (7 bases). With 4 bases removed from V and 8 bases from J, the gap between germline ends came to 10 bases. The CDR3 spans 12 residues. CDR1 and CDR2 from the germline V gene are SGHRS and YFSETQ. CDR3 bases: TGCGCCAGCAGCCCGGGGGGCTATGAGCAGTTCTTC. This gives the protein CASSPGGYEQFF.

V usage is TRBV6-6 and J usage is TRBJ1-5, with D possibly TRBD1 on 6 matching bases. V was shortened by 4 bases and J by 7 bases, with 11 bases between the two germline ends. Germline V gene data show CDR1 as MNHNY and CDR2 as SVGAGI (reference sequence). CDR3 size: 13 residues. The CDR3 sequence is CASSSYRVQPQHF. In nucleotides, the CDR3 is TGTGCCAGCAGTTCCTACAGGGTCCAGCCCCAGCATTTT.

The chain carries TRBV7-2 and TRBJ1-6; the D is unclear. Germline V gene lookup returns CDR1 SGHTA and CDR2 FQGNSA. This CDR3 comprises 15 residues. The V end lost 1 base, the J end lost 7 bases, and 11 bases lay between the germline ends. The CDR3 is CASSLGPSRNSPLHF. The CDR3 bases are TGTGCCAGCAGCTTAGGGCCTAGCAGGAATTCACCCCTCCACTTT. Supplemented by reference TRBV7-2 and TRBJ1-6, the full variable domain reads GAGVSQSPSNKVTEKGKDVELRCDPISGHTALYWYRQSLGQGLEFLIYFQGNSAPDKSGLPSDRFSAERTGGSVSTLTIQRTQQEDSAVYLCASSLGPSRNSPLHFGNGTRLTVT.

The chain joins TRBV5-4 to TRBJ1-6; TRBD1 aligns across 8 bases. The CDR3 is made up of 15 amino acids. Looked up from germline, CDR1 is SGHNT and CDR2 is YYREEE (reference sequence). V gave up 9 bases and J gave up 7 bases; unmatched junction bases: 12. The CDR3 loop is CATQRRTGTNSPLHF. In nucleotides, the CDR3 is TGTGCCACCCAACGCAGGACAGGGACAAATTCACCCCTCCACTTT.

The V gene is TRBV19, the J gene TRBJ1-6, with a tentative D call TRBD1 (6 bases). The CDR3 covers 14 residues. Trimming cost V 4 bases and J 9 bases, with 13 bases left between them. The germline CDR1 and CDR2 sequences are LNHDA and SQIVND (reference sequence). The DNA for the CDR3 is TGTGCCAGTAGTAACGGCAGGGGTTCTTCACCCCTCCACTTT. This codes for CASSNGRGSSPLHF.

This clone was observed many times. This chain connects TRBV4-2 to TRBJ2-5; TRBD2 matches 7 bases. Germline CDR1 is LGHNA and CDR2 is YNFKEQ. This CDR3 has 14 residues. The trim removed 4 bases at V and 5 bases at J, leaving 7 bases unmatched. The CDR3 loop is CASSPLAGDETQYF. DNA of the CDR3: TGTGCCAGCAGCCCTCTGGCGGGGGATGAGACCCAGTACTTC.

This chain connects TRBV5-4 to TRBJ2-1, with D perhaps matching TRBD2 (6 bases). Between the trimmed V and J ends, which lost 0 bases and 5 bases, there was a span of 12 bases. The CDR3 contains 15 residues. CDR1 is SGHNT and CDR2 is YYREEE in the germline V gene (reference sequence). Here the CDR3 reads CASSLVGSPNNEQFF. The CDR3 nucleotides read TGTGCCAGCAGCTTGGTCGGGAGCCCGAACAATGAGCAGTTCTTC. The full variable domain, with the rest looked up from reference TRBV5-4 and TRBJ2-1, is ETGVTQSPTHLIKTRGQQVTLRCSSQSGHNTVSWYQQALGQGPQFIFQYYREEENGRGNFPPRFSGLQFPNYSSELNVNALELDDSALYLCASSLVGSPNNEQFFGPGTRLTVL.